This is a list of T cell receptor beta chains from one sample in a study of blood T cell repertoires in COVID-19. TCRdb's copy holds only in-frame clones and misses some; the assay was immunoSEQ multiplex PCR. This sample carries roughly 100,000 clones, more than 70% of them seen once, and the ten largest clones take around a quarter. The sample was peripheral blood. The receptors come from a human donor in a cohort sampled during active COVID-19. CDR3s include the opening cysteine and the closing phenylalanine or tryptophan. The order of the fields is V gene, D gene, J gene, clone size, CDR3 DNA, CDR3 protein. D genes are given only for firm matches. Rows give clone size only sometimes, using once, few, many, or a class for an expanded clone.

V: TRBV3-1/TRBV3-2
D: TRBD1
J: TRBJ1-3
size: .
DNA: TGTGCCAGCACCGTGGGACAGTCTCGCTTAGGGGGAAACACCATATATTTT
CDR3: CASTVGQSRLGGNTIYF

V: TRBV3-1/TRBV3-2
D: .
J: TRBJ2-1
size: .
DNA: TGTGCCAGCAGCCAGGCCCAGGTTGAGCAGTTCTTC
CDR3: CASSQAQVEQFF

V: TRBV19
D: TRBD2
J: TRBJ2-1
size: few
DNA: TGTGCCAGTAGTATTCGGACTAGCGCACGGGAGAATGAGCAGTTCTTC
CDR3: CASSIRTSARENEQFF

V: TRBV30
D: .
J: TRBJ2-7
size: .
DNA: TGTGCCTGGAGCGAGGACAACTCCTACGAGCAGTACTTC
CDR3: CAWSEDNSYEQYF

V: TRBV3-1/TRBV3-2
D: TRBD1
J: TRBJ1-2
size: .
DNA: TGTGCCAGCAGCCACCCGACAGGGAACTATGGCTACACCTTC
CDR3: CASSHPTGNYGYTF

V: TRBV2
D: TRBD2
J: TRBJ2-1
size: .
DNA: TGTGCCAGCAGTCCCCTAGCGGGAGCTTACAATGAGCAGTTCTTC
CDR3: CASSPLAGAYNEQFF

V: TRBV15
D: .
J: TRBJ2-7
size: .
DNA: TGTGCCACCAGCAAAGATCCCCTTCGCGAGCAGTACTTC
CDR3: CATSKDPLREQYF

V: TRBV11-3
D: TRBD2
J: TRBJ2-3
size: .
DNA: TGTGCCAGCAGCATTGGCACTGTTCGGGGGGAGGGCACAGATACGCAGTATTTT
CDR3: CASSIGTVRGEGTDTQYF

V: TRBV7-2
D: TRBD2
J: TRBJ2-5
size: .
DNA: TGTGCCAGCAGCCCGCGCCTAGCGGGAGTACGGGAGACCCAGTACTTC
CDR3: CASSPRLAGVRETQYF

V: TRBV7-9
D: .
J: TRBJ2-4
size: .
DNA: TGTGCCAGCATCCAAAAGAGTGGGGACTCGAACATTCAGTACTTC
CDR3: CASIQKSGDSNIQYF

V: TRBV7-2
D: .
J: TRBJ2-4
size: few
DNA: TGTGCCAGCAGCTTAGTACTATCTTTCACAAACATTCAGTACTTC
CDR3: CASSLVLSFTNIQYF

V: TRBV28
D: TRBD2
J: TRBJ2-3
size: .
DNA: TGTGCCAGCAGTCACCGACTAGCGGGCCTCACAGATACGCAGTATTTT
CDR3: CASSHRLAGLTDTQYF

V: TRBV7-9
D: .
J: TRBJ2-1
size: .
DNA: TGTGCCAGCAGCTTAGCTGACAGGTTCAACAATGAGCAGTTCTTC
CDR3: CASSLADRFNNEQFF

V: TRBV5-4
D: TRBD1
J: TRBJ1-2
size: .
DNA: TGTGCCAGCAGCTTGGACAGGGGGTCTTTTGGCTACACCTTC
CDR3: CASSLDRGSFGYTF

V: TRBV5-1
D: .
J: TRBJ2-7
size: .
DNA: TGCGCCAGCAGCTTTGACAGCTACGAGCAGTACTTC
CDR3: CASSFDSYEQYF

V: TRBV19
D: .
J: TRBJ1-5
size: .
DNA: TGTGCCAGTAGTATGGGCGTGTATAGCAATCAGCCCCAGCATTTT
CDR3: CASSMGVYSNQPQHF

V: TRBV19
D: .
J: TRBJ2-3
size: .
DNA: TGTGCCAGTAGCACGACAGCAACCACAGATACGCAGTATTTT
CDR3: CASSTTATTDTQYF

V: TRBV18
D: .
J: TRBJ1-2
size: .
DNA: TGTGCCAGCTCACCCACGGATGTTTCTAGTAACTATGGCTACACCTTC
CDR3: CASSPTDVSSNYGYTF

V: TRBV6-5
D: .
J: TRBJ1-2
size: few
DNA: TGTGCCAGCAGACAGGGTATCGACGGTGGCTACACCTTC
CDR3: CASRQGIDGGYTF

V: TRBV25-1
D: .
J: TRBJ1-2
size: .
DNA: TGTGCCAGCAGTGTGCAGGTAGACTATGGCTACACCTTC
CDR3: CASSVQVDYGYTF

V: TRBV5-5
D: .
J: TRBJ2-7
size: .
DNA: TGTGCCAGCAGCCCAACGTGGGCAGCCTACGAGCAGTACTTC
CDR3: CASSPTWAAYEQYF

V: TRBV7-2
D: TRBD2
J: TRBJ2-3
size: .
DNA: TGTGCCAGCAGCTCTCGGACTAGCGGGAGCACGCAGTATTTT
CDR3: CASSSRTSGSTQYF

V: TRBV24-1
D: TRBD2
J: TRBJ2-5
size: .
DNA: TGTGCCACCAGTGATTTGCAGGGAGGGGACTTGGGGCAAAGGGAGACCCAGTACTTC
CDR3: CATSDLQGGDLGQRETQYF

V: TRBV6-1
D: TRBD2
J: TRBJ2-2
size: .
DNA: TGTGCCAGCAGTGACCCGAAGCCAGCGGGAGGCAGGCGCGGGGAGCTGTTTTTT
CDR3: CASSDPKPAGGRRGELFF

V: TRBV4-3
D: .
J: TRBJ2-2
size: few
DNA: TGCGCCAGCAGCCAAGATACAGGGAACACCGGGGAGCTGTTTTTT
CDR3: CASSQDTGNTGELFF

V: TRBV13
D: .
J: TRBJ2-1
size: .
DNA: TGTGCCAGCAGTCGTGGGGGGGGCGGCGATGAGCAGTTCTTC
CDR3: CASSRGGGGDEQFF

V: TRBV5-1
D: .
J: TRBJ1-3
size: .
DNA: TGCGCCAGCAGCTTGGCCGTAGTTAACTCTGGAAACACCATATATTTT
CDR3: CASSLAVVNSGNTIYF

V: TRBV29-1
D: .
J: TRBJ2-2
size: .
DNA: TGCAGCGTTGAGGCAGGGACGAACACCGGGGAGCTGTTTTTT
CDR3: CSVEAGTNTGELFF

V: TRBV19
D: TRBD2
J: TRBJ2-5
size: .
DNA: TGTGCCAGTATGCGGGGGGCGGGGGAGACCCAGTACTTC
CDR3: CASMRGAGETQYF

V: TRBV7-2
D: .
J: TRBJ2-1
size: .
DNA: TGTGCCAGCAGCCCCTCACTAGGGCAGAGAGAGCAGTTCTTC
CDR3: CASSPSLGQREQFF

V: TRBV7-2
D: .
J: TRBJ1-2
size: .
DNA: TGTGCCAGCAGCTTAGTACAGGGCTCGGGTGGCTACACCTTC
CDR3: CASSLVQGSGGYTF

V: TRBV4-3
D: .
J: TRBJ1-6
size: .
DNA: TGCGCCAGCAGCCAAGATCAAGGCGGGCAATATAATTCACCCCTCCACTTT
CDR3: CASSQDQGGQYNSPLHF

V: TRBV19
D: TRBD2
J: TRBJ2-1
size: .
DNA: TGTGCCAGTAGTCTCAGTAGCGGGGGCTCCTACAATGAGCAGTTCTTC
CDR3: CASSLSSGGSYNEQFF

V: TRBV3-1/TRBV3-2
D: .
J: TRBJ2-7
size: once
DNA: TGTGCCAGCAGCCAAGATAGGCTCAGGGCGGCGCCCTACGAGCAGTACTTC
CDR3: CASSQDRLRAAPYEQYF

V: TRBV9
D: .
J: TRBJ1-5
size: .
DNA: TGTGCCAGCAGCTTATCACAGGGACAGCCCCAGCATTTT
CDR3: CASSLSQGQPQHF

V: TRBV4-3
D: TRBD1
J: TRBJ1-4
size: .
DNA: TGCGCCAGCAGCCAAGAAGCGGGACAGGGGGCCCCTAATGAAAAACTGTTTTTT
CDR3: CASSQEAGQGAPNEKLFF

V: TRBV3-1/TRBV3-2
D: TRBD2
J: TRBJ2-1
size: .
DNA: TGTGCCAGCAGCCGTGGGGCCGGGACTATTAACAATGAGCAGTTCTTC
CDR3: CASSRGAGTINNEQFF

V: TRBV5-6
D: TRBD2
J: TRBJ2-1
size: once
DNA: TGTGCCAGCAGGACAATATCGGGAGGGACGGGTGAGCAGTTCTTC
CDR3: CASRTISGGTGEQFF

V: TRBV2
D: TRBD1
J: TRBJ1-6
size: .
DNA: TGTGCCAGCAGCTCGGGACAGGGTATCCTCCACTTT
CDR3: CASSSGQGILHF

V: TRBV5-4
D: TRBD1
J: TRBJ2-7
size: .
DNA: TGTGCCAGCAGCTTGGAAGGACAGGGATCCCACGAGCAGTACTTC
CDR3: CASSLEGQGSHEQYF

V: TRBV5-4
D: TRBD2
J: TRBJ2-1
size: .
DNA: TGTGCCAGCCATGGAATGAGCGGGGGCACCTACAATGAGCAGTTCTTC
CDR3: CASHGMSGGTYNEQFF

V: TRBV5-6
D: .
J: TRBJ2-7
size: .
DNA: TGTGCCAGCAGCTATACCAGACAGGTCTCCTACGAGCAGTACTTC
CDR3: CASSYTRQVSYEQYF

V: TRBV7-9
D: .
J: TRBJ2-3
size: .
DNA: TGTGCCAGCAGCCTGGCGGTTCCCTCCACAGATACGCAGTATTTT
CDR3: CASSLAVPSTDTQYF

V: TRBV28
D: TRBD1
J: TRBJ1-2
size: .
DNA: TGTGCCAGCAGTAATCCGGGACAGGGAACCTATGGCTACACCTTC
CDR3: CASSNPGQGTYGYTF

V: TRBV15
D: TRBD1
J: TRBJ2-7
size: .
DNA: TGTGCCACCTCAGGGGGTCGGGGAGAAGGGTACGAGCAGTACTTC
CDR3: CATSGGRGEGYEQYF

V: TRBV18
D: TRBD2
J: TRBJ2-7
size: once
DNA: TGTGCCAGCTCCTTAGCGGGAGTGTATTACGAGCAGTACTTC
CDR3: CASSLAGVYYEQYF

V: TRBV24-1
D: TRBD1
J: TRBJ1-5
size: .
DNA: TGTGCCACCAGTGAGGGGACAGGGAATCAGCCCCAGCATTTT
CDR3: CATSEGTGNQPQHF

V: TRBV19
D: .
J: TRBJ2-3
size: .
DNA: TGTGCCAGTACCACGGGCACAGATACGCAGTATTTT
CDR3: CASTTGTDTQYF

V: TRBV5-1
D: .
J: TRBJ2-5
size: .
DNA: TGCGCCAGCAGCACACCGGGACGGTCCTCGGGGGCCCAGTACTTC
CDR3: CASSTPGRSSGAQYF

V: TRBV5-1
D: TRBD2
J: TRBJ2-3
size: .
DNA: TGCGCCAGCAGCCTTCCGGGAGGACTTTCTGGAGATACGCAGTATTTT
CDR3: CASSLPGGLSGDTQYF

V: TRBV30
D: .
J: TRBJ1-4
size: .
DNA: TGTGCCTGGAGGCCCCGGGGTTGGGTGAGGGCAACTAATGAAAAACTGTTTTTT
CDR3: CAWRPRGWVRATNEKLFF